This TCR beta chain was retrieved from a study of blood T cell repertoires in COVID-19. Background on the study: Acute-phase and convalescent COVID-19 samples originated in the United States, Italy and Spain.

This clone turned up a few times. Per the original data handling: Reference gene primers were amplified, and this amplification served to estimate nucleated cell counts. Here immunoSEQ multiplex PCR was the method, and the copy in TCRdb shows in-frame clones only, minus some. Clone size and the V and J calls come from that table; the DNA yielded D and trimming. This table holds nearly 80,000 clones, approximately 80% found once. CDR3 size: 16 residues. Germline lookup yields CDR1 KGHSH and CDR2 LQKENI. Trimming cost V 6 bases and J 1 base; bases outside gene matches: 8. The rearrangement uses TRBV18 and TRBJ1-1, with 10 positions matching TRBD1. This receptor was obtained from a woman in her seventies with acute or convalescent COVID-19. Specimen: peripheral blood. The CDR3 loop reads CASSPTRDRGNTEAFF. The DNA of the CDR3 is TGTGCCAGCTCGCCAACAAGGGACAGGGGGAACACTGAAGCTTTCTTT.